This TCR beta chain was recorded in a study of T cell responses to AZD1222 COVID-19 vaccine. Between the trimmed V and J ends, which lost 6 bases and 4 bases, there was a span of 13 bases. Germline V gene sequence: CDR1 LGHNT, CDR2 FRNRAP. This CDR3 contains 14 residues. Sequencing was performed with immunoSEQ multiplex PCR; in TCRdb, only in-frame clones are kept and a portion is missing. The sample shows about 82,000 clones, 75% to 90% of them seen only once. The sample was peripheral blood, taken 28 days after the second AZD1222 dose. The sequence came from an adult who received the AZD1222 COVID-19 vaccine. The V gene is TRBV12-5, the J gene TRBJ2-1; D not resolved. The CDR3 nucleotides read TGTGCTAGTGGCTCTTTTTCGAGTTACAATGAGCAGTTCTTC. This gives the protein CASGSFSSYNEQFF.